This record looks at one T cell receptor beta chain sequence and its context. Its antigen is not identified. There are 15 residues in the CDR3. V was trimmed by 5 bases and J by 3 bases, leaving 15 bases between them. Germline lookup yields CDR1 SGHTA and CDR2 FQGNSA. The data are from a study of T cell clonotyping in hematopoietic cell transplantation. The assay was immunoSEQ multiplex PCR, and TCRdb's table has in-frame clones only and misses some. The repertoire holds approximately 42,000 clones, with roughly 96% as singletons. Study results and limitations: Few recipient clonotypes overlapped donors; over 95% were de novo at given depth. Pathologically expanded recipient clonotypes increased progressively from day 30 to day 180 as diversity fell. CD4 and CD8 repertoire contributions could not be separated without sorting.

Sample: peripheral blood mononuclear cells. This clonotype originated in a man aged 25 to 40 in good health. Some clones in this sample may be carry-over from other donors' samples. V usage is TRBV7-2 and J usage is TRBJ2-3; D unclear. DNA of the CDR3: TGTGCCAGCAGCAGCCCCGGCCGGTATACAGATACGCAGTATTTT. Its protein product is CASSSPGRYTDTQYF.